These 16 T cell receptor beta chains came from one sample sequenced in a study of a mutant IDH1 vaccine in newly diagnosed glioma. Clones were sequenced by immunoSEQ multiplex PCR, and TCRdb holds only the in-frame ones, with some missing. The sample shows under 45,000 clones, around 84% of them seen only once. Time point meaning: week 23, last vaccination. Every single dose of the vaccine, 300 ug of mutant IDH1 20-mer peptide, came with topical imiquimod. Their antigen targets remain unknown. This specimen was PBMCs, taken from a glioma patient whose treatment included an IDH1 peptide vaccine. Receptor source: a woman under 30 with glioma. Some clones in this sample may be carry-over from other donors' samples.

The chain recombines TRBV4-1 with TRBJ2-7, with 9 positions matching TRBD1. CDR3 length: 14 residues. CDR1 MGHRA and CDR2 YSYEKL come from the germline V gene. V dropped 2 bases and J dropped 6; count of bases not matched to a gene: 5. The CDR3 loop reads CASSQPGQGSEQYF. CDR3 sequence (DNA): TGCGCCAGCAGCCAACCGGGACAGGGATCCGAGCAGTACTTC.

The V gene is TRBV9, the J gene TRBJ2-7; D possibly corresponds to TRBD2 (7 bases). V lost 4 bases and J lost 3, with 14 bases in between. The germline V gene has CDR1 SGDLS and CDR2 YYNGEE. This CDR3 region has 14 residues. The CDR3 DNA follows: TGTGCCAGCAGCCCACAGGGAGGGGGCTACGAGCAGTACTTC. It encodes CASSPQGGGYEQYF.

The V call is TRBV7-2, the J call TRBJ1-5; D is unresolved. CDR1 and CDR2 from the germline V gene are SGHTA and FQGNSA. The CDR3 is 15 residues long. V was clipped by 1 base and J by 2 bases, with 9 bases between them. CDR3 in DNA: TGTGCCAGCAGCTTAGGCGGGTATGGCAATCAGCCCCAGCATTTT. Protein: CASSLGGYGNQPQHF.

CDR3 bases: TGTGCCAGCAGACCCACAGGGTCCGGGGAGCTGTTTTTT. As protein: CASRPTGSGELFF. The chain uses TRBV2 and TRBJ2-2; D is possibly TRBD1 (6 bases). Germline V gives CDR1 SNHLY, CDR2 FYNNEI. The CDR3 covers 13 residues. Trimming took off 6 bases at V and 6 bases at J, with 11 bases between the two ends.

The table lists this clone with a few counts. The J gene is TRBJ1-5, the V gene TRBV29-1; 7 positions agree with TRBD1. Looked up from germline, CDR1 is SQVTM and CDR2 is ANQGSEA. The CDR3 is 13 residues long. The trim removed 7 bases at V and 7 bases at J, leaving 10 bases unmatched. The DNA for the CDR3 is TGCAGCGCCCGGGACAGCCCGCGACAGCCCCAGCATTTT. This sequence encodes CSARDSPRQPQHF. Drawing the rest from reference TRBV29-1 and TRBJ1-5, the complete variable domain is SAVISQKPSRDICQRGTSLTIQCQVDSQVTMMFWYRQQPGQSLTLIATANQGSEATYESGFVIDKFPISRPNLTFSTLTVSNMSPEDSSIYLCSARDSPRQPQHFGDGTRLSIL.

The rearrangement joins TRBV5-4 to TRBJ2-2, with TRBD2 matching over 8 bases. This CDR3 region has 16 residues. Trimming at V came to 4 bases and at J to 6 bases, leaving 11 bases not matched to a gene. CDR1 and CDR2 (germline): SGHNT, YYREEE (reference sequence). CDR3 in amino acids: CASSPRAGAGSGELFF. The CDR3 DNA sequence: TGTGCCAGCAGCCCTCGAGCGGGGGCCGGTTCCGGGGAGCTGTTTTTT.

The chain recombines TRBV5-4 with TRBJ2-1; 8 bases align to TRBD2. Trimming removed 4 bases from V and 5 bases from J; junction bases left unmatched: 8. Looked up from germline, CDR1 is SGHNT and CDR2 is YYREEE (reference sequence). CDR3 size: 15 residues. The CDR3 DNA reads as TGTGCCAGCAGCCGGACTGGGCGGGGGGACAATGAGCAGTTCTTC. This sequence encodes CASSRTGRGDNEQFF. The full variable domain, rest sourced from reference TRBV5-4 and TRBJ2-1, is ETGVTQSPTHLIKTRGQQVTLRCSSQSGHNTVSWYQQALGQGPQFIFQYYREEENGRGNFPPRFSGLQFPNYSSELNVNALELDDSALYLCASSRTGRGDNEQFFGPGTRLTVL.

This clone is a singleton in its sample. This sequence joins TRBV9 and TRBJ1-4; TRBD1 might be the D (6 bases). Deletions cut 4 bases from V and 14 bases from J, with 15 bases between. CDR1 is SGDLS, CDR2 YYNGEE, per germline. The CDR3 loop spans 12 amino acids. The CDR3 DNA reads as TGTGCCAGCAGCCCAACAGGGAAGGTGCTGTTTTTT. Its protein product is CASSPTGKVLFF.

The gene calls are TRBV19 and TRBJ2-7; D is ambiguous. V dropped 0 bases and J dropped 3 bases, with 12 bases sitting between them. Germline assignment: CDR1 LNHDA and CDR2 SQIVND (reference sequence). This CDR3 spans 15 amino acids. CDR3 DNA sequence: TGTGCCAGTAGTATAGATAACAGTCCAAACTACGAGCAGTACTTC. This encodes CASSIDNSPNYEQYF.

V is TRBV5-1 and J is TRBJ2-5; D perhaps matches TRBD1 (7 bases). This CDR3 has 16 residues. Germline lookup yields CDR1 SGHRS and CDR2 YFSETQ. Trimming stripped 3 bases from V and 5 bases from J, with 20 bases between. The CDR3 is CASSSRQGGVRETQYF. The CDR3 DNA follows: TGCGCCAGCAGCTCTCGACAGGGAGGTGTGCGGGAGACCCAGTACTTC.

This clone has just one count. The chain carries TRBV9 and TRBJ1-6, with D perhaps TRBD1 (6 bases). Germline CDR1 SGDLS, CDR2 YYNGEE. Trimming stripped 2 bases from V and 3 bases from J, with 6 bases between. This CDR3 has 14 residues. CDR3 residues: CASSVDSYNSPLHF. The CDR3 DNA reads as TGTGCCAGCAGCGTGGACAGCTATAATTCACCCCTCCACTTT.

This chain uses TRBV5-5 with TRBJ2-7, with 8 bases fitting TRBD1. Germline-derived CDR1 and CDR2 are SGHKS and YYEKEE (reference sequence). The CDR3 covers 14 residues. V was clipped by 2 bases and J by 3 bases; unmatched bases: 4. In DNA form, the CDR3 reads TGTGCCAGCAGCTTAGGACAGGGAGACTACGAGCAGTACTTC. Translated: CASSLGQGDYEQYF.

V gene TRBV10-2 combines with J gene TRBJ1-2; TRBD1 might be the D (6 bases). Germline V CDR1 and CDR2: WSHSY, SAAADI. This CDR3 has 13 amino acids. V was pared by 2 bases and J by 6 bases, with 10 bases between. The CDR3 nucleotides are TGCGCCAGCAGTGAGATGGCAGGGGATGGCTACACCTTC. Translated, it gives CASSEMAGDGYTF.

The rearrangement joins TRBV7-8 to TRBJ2-2, with TRBD2 identical over 11 bases. CDR3 length: 17 amino acids. The V and J ends lost 2 bases and 2 bases, in that order; junction bases with no gene match: 4. CDR1 and CDR2 from the germline V gene are SGHVS and FQNEAQ. CDR3 loop: CASSLLAGGPNTGELFF. The CDR3 DNA reads TGTGCCAGCAGCTTACTAGCGGGGGGCCCCAACACCGGGGAGCTGTTTTTT.

The CDR3 reads CASRRFLNTEAFF. CDR3 nucleotides: TGTGCCAGCAGGAGATTTTTGAACACTGAAGCTTTCTTT. The chain joins TRBV2 to TRBJ1-1; D unclear. Between the trimmed V and J ends, which lost 6 bases and 0 bases, there was a span of 8 bases. The germline gives CDR1 SNHLY, CDR2 FYNNEI. This CDR3 is 13 amino acids long.

This clone turned up a few times. This sequence joins TRBV10-3 and TRBJ1-5; D uncertain. CDR3 length: 15 amino acids. V lost 3 bases and J 6 bases, leaving 15 bases between the germline ends. Per germline, CDR1 ENHRY and CDR2 SYGVKD. The CDR3, as DNA: TGTGCCATCAGTGACAGGCAGACCCTCGTTCAGCCCCAGCATTTT. Encoded protein: CAISDRQTLVQPQHF.